This T cell receptor (beta chain) was sequenced for a study of human T cells and chemical hapten exposure. Findings of the study overall: Significantly more large CDR3 similarity clusters were formed by expanded TCRs than by controls.

The library tagged each cDNA molecule with unique molecular identifiers. Each CDR3 protein is one row after TCRdb ran MiXCR on the RACE reads. The table lists about 110,000 distinct CDR3 sequences, under 40% of them singletons. V was pared by 5 bases and J by 2 bases, with 5 bases of the junction left unmatched. The germline V gene encodes CDR1 MRHNA and CDR2 SNTAGT. The CDR3 is 15 amino acids. About this clonotype itself: Its antigen is still unknown.

Time point here: patch test 3, about 24 weeks after DPC sensitization. Treatment specified: therapeutic diphenylcyclopropenone sensitization with weekly scalp DPC. The chain uses TRBV6-4 and TRBJ2-5; 10 bases match TRBD2. This TCR was sampled from a man in his forties or fifties with alopecia areata. Some clones in this sample may be carry-over from other donors' samples. The material sequenced was whole blood, taken in connection with sensitization to the hapten diphenylcyclopropenone (DPC). CDR3: CASSRVAGGQETQYF. The CDR3 DNA reads TGTGCCAGCAGTCGAGTAGCGGGGGGACAAGAGACCCAGTACTTC.